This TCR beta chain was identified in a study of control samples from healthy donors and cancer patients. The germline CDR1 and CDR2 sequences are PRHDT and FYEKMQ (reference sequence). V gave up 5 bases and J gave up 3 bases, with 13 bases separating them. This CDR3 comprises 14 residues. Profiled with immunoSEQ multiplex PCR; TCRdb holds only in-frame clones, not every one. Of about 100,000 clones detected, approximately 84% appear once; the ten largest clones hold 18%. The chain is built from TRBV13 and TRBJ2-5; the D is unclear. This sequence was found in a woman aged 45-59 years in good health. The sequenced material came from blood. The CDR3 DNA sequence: TGTGCCAGCAGCGGGGTCCGGCCCGAAGAGACCCAGTACTTC. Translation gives CASSGVRPEETQYF.